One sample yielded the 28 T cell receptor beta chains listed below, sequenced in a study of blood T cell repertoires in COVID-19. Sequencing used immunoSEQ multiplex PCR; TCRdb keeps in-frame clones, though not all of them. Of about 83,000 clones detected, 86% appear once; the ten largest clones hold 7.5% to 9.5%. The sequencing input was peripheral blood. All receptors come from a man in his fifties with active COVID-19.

The CDR3 sequence is CASSPGPGLAGVSDTQYF. Here the CDR3 DNA reads TGCGCCAGCAGCCCGGGTCCCGGACTAGCGGGGGTGTCAGATACGCAGTATTTT. This chain joins TRBV4-3 and TRBJ2-3; 13 positions agree with TRBD2. This CDR3 has 18 amino acids. Trimming at V came to 4 bases and at J to 4 bases, leaving 11 bases not matched to a gene. Germline CDR1 is LGHNA and CDR2 is YSLEER.

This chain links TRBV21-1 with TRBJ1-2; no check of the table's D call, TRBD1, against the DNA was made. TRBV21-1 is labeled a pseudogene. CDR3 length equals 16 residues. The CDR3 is CASSKGSQGPPYGYTF. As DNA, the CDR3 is TGTGCCAGCAGCAAAGGGTCCCAGGGGCCACCCTATGGCTACACCTTC.

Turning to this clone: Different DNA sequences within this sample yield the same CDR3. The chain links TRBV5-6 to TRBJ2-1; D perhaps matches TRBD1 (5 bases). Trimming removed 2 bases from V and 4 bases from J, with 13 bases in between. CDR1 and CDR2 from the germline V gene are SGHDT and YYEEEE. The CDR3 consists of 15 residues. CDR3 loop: CASSLTQTVYNEQFF. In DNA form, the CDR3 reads TGTGCCAGCAGCTTAACACAGACAGTTTACAATGAGCAGTTCTTC.

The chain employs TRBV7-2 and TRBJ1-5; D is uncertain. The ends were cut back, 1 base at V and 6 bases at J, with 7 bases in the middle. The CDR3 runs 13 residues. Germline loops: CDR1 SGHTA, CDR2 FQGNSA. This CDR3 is CASSLVRFQPQHF. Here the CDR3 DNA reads TGTGCCAGCAGCTTAGTGCGTTTTCAGCCCCAGCATTTT.

In DNA form, the CDR3 reads TGTGCCTGGAGTGTGCAAGCGGGCACAGATACGCAGTATTTT. Its translation is CAWSVQAGTDTQYF. The rearrangement joins TRBV30 to TRBJ2-3, with D possibly matching TRBD2 (5 bases). Trimming pared 0 bases from V and 1 base from J, leaving 8 bases between. This CDR3 is built from 14 residues. The germline gives CDR1 GTSNPN, CDR2 SVGIG (reference sequence).

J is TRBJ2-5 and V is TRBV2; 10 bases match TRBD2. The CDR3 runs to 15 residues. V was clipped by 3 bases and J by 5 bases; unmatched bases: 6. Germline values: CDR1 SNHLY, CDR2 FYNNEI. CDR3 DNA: TGTGCCAGCAGTGACCAGCGGGAGGGTCGGGAGACCCAGTACTTC. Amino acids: CASSDQREGRETQYF. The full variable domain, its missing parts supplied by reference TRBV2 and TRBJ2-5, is EPEVTQTPSHQVTQMGQEVILRCVPISNHLYFYWYRQILGQKVEFLVSFYNNEISEKSEIFDDQFSVERPDGSNFTLKIRSTKLEDSAMYFCASSDQREGRETQYFGPGTRLLVL.

The CDR3 here is CASGPVSAQNIQYF. CDR3 DNA sequence: TGTGCCAGCGGCCCGGTTAGCGCTCAAAACATTCAGTACTTC. The rearrangement uses TRBV7-9 and TRBJ2-4; tentatively, D is TRBD2 (5 bases). The germline gives CDR1 SEHNR, CDR2 FQNEAQ (reference sequence). CDR3 size: 14 residues. The germline V and J ends were trimmed by 8 bases and 5 bases, with 16 bases remaining between them.

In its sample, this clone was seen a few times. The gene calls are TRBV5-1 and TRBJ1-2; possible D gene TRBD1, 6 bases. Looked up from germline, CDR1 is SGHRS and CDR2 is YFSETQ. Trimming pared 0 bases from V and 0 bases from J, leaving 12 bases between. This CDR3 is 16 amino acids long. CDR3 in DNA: TGCGCCAGCAGCTTGGTCGGGGGGGCCTCTAACTATGGCTACACCTTC. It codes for CASSLVGGASNYGYTF.

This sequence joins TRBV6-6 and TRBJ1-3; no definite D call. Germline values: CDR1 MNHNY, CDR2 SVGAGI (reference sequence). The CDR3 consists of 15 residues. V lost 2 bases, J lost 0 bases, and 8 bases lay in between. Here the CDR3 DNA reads TGTGCCAGCAGTTACGGGGAGCCCTCTGGAAACACCATATATTTT. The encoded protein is CASSYGEPSGNTIYF.

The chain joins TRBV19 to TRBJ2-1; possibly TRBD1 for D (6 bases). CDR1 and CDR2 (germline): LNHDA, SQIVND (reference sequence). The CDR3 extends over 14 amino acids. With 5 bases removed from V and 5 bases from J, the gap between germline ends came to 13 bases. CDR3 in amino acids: CASSLRTEDNEQFF. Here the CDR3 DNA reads TGTGCCAGTAGTCTCCGGACAGAGGACAATGAGCAGTTCTTC.

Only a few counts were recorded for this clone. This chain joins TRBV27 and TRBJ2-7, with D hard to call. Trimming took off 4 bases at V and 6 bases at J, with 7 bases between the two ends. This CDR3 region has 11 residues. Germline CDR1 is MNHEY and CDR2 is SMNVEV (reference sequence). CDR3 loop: CASSSPGEQYF. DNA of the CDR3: TGTGCCAGCAGTTCCCCGGGCGAGCAGTACTTC.

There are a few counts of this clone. Here the CDR3 DNA reads TGTGCCAGCAGCGGAGGACAGGGGGCGGGAAACACCATATATTTT. It specifies CASSGGQGAGNTIYF. The rearrangement links TRBV2 to TRBJ1-3, with TRBD1 matching 11 bases. The V segment lost 6 bases and the J segment 4 bases; nucleotides outside the gene matches: 5. Per germline, CDR1 SNHLY and CDR2 FYNNEI. The CDR3 spans 15 residues.

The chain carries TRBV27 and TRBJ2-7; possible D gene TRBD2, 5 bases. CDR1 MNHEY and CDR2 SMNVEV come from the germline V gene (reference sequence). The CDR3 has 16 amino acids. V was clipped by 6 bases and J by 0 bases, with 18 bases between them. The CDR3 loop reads CASSLLLGSGSYEQYF. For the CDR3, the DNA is TGTGCCAGCAGCCTACTGTTGGGAAGCGGCTCCTACGAGCAGTACTTC.

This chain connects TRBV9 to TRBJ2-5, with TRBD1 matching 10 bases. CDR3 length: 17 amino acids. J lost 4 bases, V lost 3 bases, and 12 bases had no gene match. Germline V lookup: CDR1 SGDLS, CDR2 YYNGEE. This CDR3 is CASSAYTTGGKSETQYF. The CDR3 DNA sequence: TGTGCCAGCAGCGCCTATACGACAGGGGGCAAGTCAGAGACCCAGTACTTC.

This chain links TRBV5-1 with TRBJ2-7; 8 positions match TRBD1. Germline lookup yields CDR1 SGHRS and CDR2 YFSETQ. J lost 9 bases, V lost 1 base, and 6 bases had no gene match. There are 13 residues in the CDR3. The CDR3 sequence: CASSLTGTGSQYF. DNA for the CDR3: TGCGCCAGCAGCTTGACAGGGACAGGTTCGCAGTACTTC.

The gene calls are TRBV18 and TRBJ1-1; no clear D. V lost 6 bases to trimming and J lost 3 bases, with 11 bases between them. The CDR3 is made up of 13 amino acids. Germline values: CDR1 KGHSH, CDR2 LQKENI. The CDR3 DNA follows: TGTGCCAGCTCGACAAGCAGTCACACTGAAGCTTTCTTT. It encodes CASSTSSHTEAFF.

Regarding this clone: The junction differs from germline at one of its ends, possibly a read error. This chain's CDR3 is CASSFLGGQGLGSNQPQHF. The CDR3 nucleotides read TGTGCTAGCAGCTTCCTTGGGGGACAGGGACTTGGTAGCAATCAGCCCCAGCATTTT. The chain combines TRBV7-7 with TRBJ1-5, with 9 bases identical to TRBD1. Germline CDR1 is SSHAT and CDR2 is FNYEAQ (reference sequence). CDR3 length: 19 amino acids.

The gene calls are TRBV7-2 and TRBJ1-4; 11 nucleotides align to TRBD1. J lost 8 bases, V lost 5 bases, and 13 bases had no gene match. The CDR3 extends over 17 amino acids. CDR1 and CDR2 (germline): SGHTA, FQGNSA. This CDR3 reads CASSDGQGARSQEKLFF. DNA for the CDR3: TGTGCCAGCAGCGACGGACAGGGGGCGCGTAGTCAGGAAAAACTGTTTTTT.

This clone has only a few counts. The CDR3 protein is CASSSKTSGRGNEQFF. In nucleotides, the CDR3 is TGTGCCAGCAGCTCAAAGACTAGCGGGAGAGGTAATGAGCAGTTCTTC. The chain carries TRBV7-9 and TRBJ2-1, with 12 positions matching TRBD2. Germline V CDR1 and CDR2: SEHNR, FQNEAQ (reference sequence). Trimming removed 4 bases from V and 7 bases from J; junction bases left unmatched: 8. The length of the CDR3 is 16 residues.

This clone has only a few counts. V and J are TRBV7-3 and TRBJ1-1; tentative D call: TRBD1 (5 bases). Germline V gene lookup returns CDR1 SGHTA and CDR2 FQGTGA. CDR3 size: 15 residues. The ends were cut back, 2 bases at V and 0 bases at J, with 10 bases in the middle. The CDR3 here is CASSLQGGMNTEAFF. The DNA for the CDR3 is TGTGCCAGCAGCTTACAGGGCGGGATGAACACTGAAGCTTTCTTT.

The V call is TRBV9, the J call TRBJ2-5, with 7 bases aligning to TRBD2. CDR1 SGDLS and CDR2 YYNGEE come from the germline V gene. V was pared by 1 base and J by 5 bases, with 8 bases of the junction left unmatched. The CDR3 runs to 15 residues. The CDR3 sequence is CASSVSWEGRETQYF. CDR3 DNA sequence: TGTGCCAGCAGCGTATCGTGGGAGGGTAGGGAGACCCAGTACTTC.

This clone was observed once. CDR3 coding DNA: TGTGCCAGCAGCCGCCAGCGGGGGGGGACAGATACGCAGTATTTT. This codes for CASSRQRGGTDTQYF. The V gene is TRBV7-2, the J gene TRBJ2-3, with 10 nucleotides matching TRBD2. The V and J ends lost 5 bases and 3 bases, in that order; junction bases with no gene match: 5. Germline V gene data show CDR1 as SGHTA and CDR2 as FQGNSA. The CDR3 loop spans 15 amino acids.

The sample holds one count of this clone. As DNA, the CDR3 is TGTGCCACCAGTAAGGGGGCATTAGACTACGAGCAGTACTTC. Translated: CATSKGALDYEQYF. The chain recombines TRBV15 with TRBJ2-7; 7 positions match TRBD1. CDR1 and CDR2 from the germline V gene are LNHNV and YYDKDF (reference sequence). The CDR3 sequence is 14 residues long. Unmatched junction bases numbered 8, after V lost 6 bases and J lost 3 bases.

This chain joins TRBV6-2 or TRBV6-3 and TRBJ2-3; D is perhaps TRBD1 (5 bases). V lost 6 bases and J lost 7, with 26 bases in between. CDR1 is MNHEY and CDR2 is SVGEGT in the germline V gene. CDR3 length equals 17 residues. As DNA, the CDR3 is TGTGCCAGCAGCCCTAGACCAACAGGCGCCCACATGAATACGCAGTATTTT. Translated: CASSPRPTGAHMNTQYF.

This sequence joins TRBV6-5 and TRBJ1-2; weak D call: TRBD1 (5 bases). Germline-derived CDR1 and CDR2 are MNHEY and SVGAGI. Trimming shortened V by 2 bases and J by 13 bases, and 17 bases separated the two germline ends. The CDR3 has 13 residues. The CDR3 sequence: CASSYLRGGDGTF. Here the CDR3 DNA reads TGTGCCAGCAGTTACCTACGGGGAGGGGATGGCACCTTC.

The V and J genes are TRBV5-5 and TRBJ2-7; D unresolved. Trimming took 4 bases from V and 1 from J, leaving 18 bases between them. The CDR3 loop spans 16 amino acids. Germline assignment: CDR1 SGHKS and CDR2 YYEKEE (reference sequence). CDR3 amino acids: CASSPPDSTGSYEQYF. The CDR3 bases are TGTGCCAGCAGCCCCCCGGATTCGACGGGTTCCTACGAGCAGTACTTC.

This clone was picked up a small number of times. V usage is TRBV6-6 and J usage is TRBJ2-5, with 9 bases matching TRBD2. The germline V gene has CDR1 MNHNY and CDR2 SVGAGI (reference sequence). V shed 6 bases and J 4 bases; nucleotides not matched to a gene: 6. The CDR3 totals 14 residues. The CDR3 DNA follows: TGTGCCAGCAGACGGACTAGCGAGGCAGAGACCCAGTACTTC. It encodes CASRRTSEAETQYF.

The CDR3 is CASTHRGLRTDTQYF. CDR3 DNA: TGTGCCAGTACCCACCGCGGACTTCGCACAGATACGCAGTATTTT. This sequence joins TRBV19 and TRBJ2-3, with D tentatively TRBD2 (5 bases). The V gene's germline CDR1 is LNHDA and CDR2 SQIVND (reference sequence). Trimming cost V 7 bases and J 1 base, with 15 bases left between them. This CDR3 region has 15 residues.